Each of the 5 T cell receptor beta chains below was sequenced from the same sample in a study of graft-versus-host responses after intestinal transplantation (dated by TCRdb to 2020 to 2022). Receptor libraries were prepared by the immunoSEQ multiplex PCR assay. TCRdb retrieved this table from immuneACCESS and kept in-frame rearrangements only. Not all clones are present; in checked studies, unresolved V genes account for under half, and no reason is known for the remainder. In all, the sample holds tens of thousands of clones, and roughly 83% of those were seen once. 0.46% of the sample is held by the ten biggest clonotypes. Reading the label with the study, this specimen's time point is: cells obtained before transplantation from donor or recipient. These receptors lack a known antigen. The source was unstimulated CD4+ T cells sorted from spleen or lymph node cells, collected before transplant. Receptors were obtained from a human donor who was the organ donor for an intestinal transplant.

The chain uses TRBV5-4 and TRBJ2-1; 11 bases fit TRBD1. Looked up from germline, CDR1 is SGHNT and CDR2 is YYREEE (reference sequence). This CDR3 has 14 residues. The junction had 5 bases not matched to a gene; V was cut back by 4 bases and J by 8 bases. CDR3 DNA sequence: TGTGCCAGCAGCACCGGACAGGGGGCACATGAGCAGTTCTTC. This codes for CASSTGQGAHEQFF.

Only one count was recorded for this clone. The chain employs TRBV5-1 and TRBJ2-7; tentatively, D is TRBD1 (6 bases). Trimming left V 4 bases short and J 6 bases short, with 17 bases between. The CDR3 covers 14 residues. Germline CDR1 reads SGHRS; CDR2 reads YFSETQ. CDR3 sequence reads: CASSTGHGRGEQYF. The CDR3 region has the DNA TGCGCCAGCAGCACGGGACATGGAAGAGGCGAGCAGTACTTC.

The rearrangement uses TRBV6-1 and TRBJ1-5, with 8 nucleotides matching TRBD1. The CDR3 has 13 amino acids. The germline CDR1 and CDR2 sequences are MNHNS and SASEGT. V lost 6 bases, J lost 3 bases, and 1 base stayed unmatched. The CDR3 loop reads CASRDRVNQPQHF. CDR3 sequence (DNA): TGTGCCAGCAGGGACAGGGTCAATCAGCCCCAGCATTTT.

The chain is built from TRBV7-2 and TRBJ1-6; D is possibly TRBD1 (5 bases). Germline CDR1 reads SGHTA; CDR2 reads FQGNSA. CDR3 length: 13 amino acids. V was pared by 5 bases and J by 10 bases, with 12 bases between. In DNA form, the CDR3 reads TGTGCCAGCAGCATTCAGACAGCCTCACCCCTCCACTTT. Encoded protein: CASSIQTASPLHF.

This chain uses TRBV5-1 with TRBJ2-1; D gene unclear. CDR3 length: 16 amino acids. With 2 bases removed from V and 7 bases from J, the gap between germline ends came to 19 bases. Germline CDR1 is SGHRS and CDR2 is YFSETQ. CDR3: CASSFESGGPSNEQFF. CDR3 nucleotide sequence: TGCGCCAGCAGCTTTGAATCGGGTGGACCATCGAATGAGCAGTTCTTC.